This T cell receptor beta chain stems from a study of identical twins. Study observations and caveats: Models predicted less out-of-frame TCR alpha sharing in monozygotic twins than was found.

This clonotype was found many times. Its antigen is unidentified. This CDR3 region has 13 residues. CDR1 and CDR2 from the germline V gene are SGHTA and FQGNSA. J lost 3 bases, V lost 5 bases, and 3 bases had no gene match. TCRdb redid the calling of the 5' RACE reads with MiXCR, one entry per CDR3 protein. Of 650,000 to 750,000 distinct CDR3 sequences listed, approximately 21% are singletons. A further study also used this sample, focusing on T cells expressing NK-cell markers. From that paper: One observes that, in several donors, these clonotypes were also the leading ones within the CD3+CD56-NKG2C+ fraction. No clear determination of HCMV specificity was made for expanded NKG2C+ T cell clones.

The clonotype originates from a woman aged 18-29 years in good health. Sample: PBMCs. V gene TRBV7-2 combines with J gene TRBJ2-5, with TRBD2 identical over 7 bases. The CDR3 here is CASSGGLKETQYF. The CDR3 DNA reads as TGTGCCAGCAGCGGGGGACTAAAAGAGACCCAGTACTTC.